This TCR beta chain originates from a study of blood T cell repertoires in COVID-19. In the study's own analysis: Amplification with reference gene primers provided the estimates of nucleated cell counts. Assay used: immunoSEQ multiplex PCR; TCRdb lists only in-frame clones, some missing. That table gives V, J and clone size, and the DNA gave D and trimming. The sample includes 170,000 or so clones, around 87% seen only once; the top ten take 0.45% to 0.6%. Germline trimming cut 3 bases from V and 3 bases from J; bases unmatched to any gene: 8. The germline V gene has CDR1 LGHNA and CDR2 YNFKEQ. This CDR3 comprises 19 residues.

The sequencing input was peripheral blood. The chain recombines TRBV4-2 with TRBJ2-1; TRBD2 agrees at 16 bases. This TCR was recovered from a man in his sixties with COVID-19, enrolled during active disease. CDR3 amino acids: CASSHHGTSGGAFYNEQFF. As DNA, the CDR3 is TGTGCCAGCAGCCATCACGGGACTAGCGGGGGGGCCTTCTACAATGAGCAGTTCTTC.